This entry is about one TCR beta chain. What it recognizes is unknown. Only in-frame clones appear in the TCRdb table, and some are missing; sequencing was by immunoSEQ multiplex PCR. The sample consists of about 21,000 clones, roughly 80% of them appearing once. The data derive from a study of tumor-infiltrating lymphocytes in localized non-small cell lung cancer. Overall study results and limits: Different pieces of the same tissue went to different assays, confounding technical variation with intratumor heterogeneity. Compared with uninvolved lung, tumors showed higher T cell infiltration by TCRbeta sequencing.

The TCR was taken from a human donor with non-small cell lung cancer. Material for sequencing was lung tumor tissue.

The CDR3 region is CASSPRTGAKEQETQYF. The CDR3 nucleotides are TGTGCCAGCAGCCCTCGGACAGGGGCGAAGGAGCAAGAGACCCAGTACTTC. The chain recombines TRBV5-6 with TRBJ2-5, with 9 nucleotides matching TRBD1. Germline V gene lookup returns CDR1 SGHDT and CDR2 YYEEEE. After removal of 4 bases from V and 2 bases from J, the junction contained 12 bases not matched to a gene. The CDR3 is made up of 17 amino acids.